Below are 18 T cell receptor beta chains sequenced from a single sample in a study of cytomegalovirus exposure and HLA in healthy donors. The assay was immunoSEQ multiplex PCR, and TCRdb's table has in-frame clones only and misses some. The sample consists of under 400,000 clones, roughly 88% of them appearing once. Sequencing used PBMCs. These receptors all stem from a man in his thirties or forties in good health and CMV-seronegative.

This clone was counted only a few times. The chain couples TRBV5-8 to TRBJ2-7, with D perhaps matching TRBD2 (5 bases). This CDR3 region has 14 residues. Trimming took 1 base from V and 0 from J, leaving 8 bases between them. Germline CDR1 reads SGHTS; CDR2 reads YDEGEE. Here the CDR3 reads CASSLRRSSYEQYF. The CDR3 DNA sequence: TGTGCCAGCAGCTTGCGGAGGAGCTCCTACGAGCAGTACTTC.

The chain combines TRBV6-5 with TRBJ2-1; a possible D gene is TRBD1 (6 bases). Germline-derived CDR1 and CDR2 are MNHEY and SVGAGI. Trimming cost V 4 bases and J 0 bases, with 13 bases left between them. The CDR3 extends over 16 amino acids. The CDR3 nucleotides are TGTGCCAGCAGTTTCTTACAGGGAAGCTCCTACAATGAGCAGTTCTTC. This translates into CASSFLQGSSYNEQFF.

This sequence joins TRBV5-4 and TRBJ2-3; D not resolved. The CDR3 is 13 amino acids. The germline gives CDR1 SGHNT, CDR2 YYREEE (reference sequence). V shed 1 base and J shed 7 bases, with 10 bases lying between them. For the CDR3, the DNA is TGTGCCAGCAGCTTGCGTTCACAACATACGCAGTATTTT. Translation: CASSLRSQHTQYF.

The chain carries TRBV19 and TRBJ2-1, with TRBD2 as a possible D gene (6 bases). Germline lookup yields CDR1 LNHDA and CDR2 SQIVND (reference sequence). The germline V and J ends were trimmed by 2 bases and 9 bases, with 17 bases remaining between them. The CDR3 length is 15 residues. The CDR3 sequence is CASSIPPPGTVEQFF. CDR3 nucleotide sequence: TGTGCCAGTAGTATACCCCCACCAGGGACTGTTGAGCAGTTCTTC.

The chain uses TRBV7-9 and TRBJ2-5, with D perhaps TRBD2 (5 bases). The CDR3 is made up of 15 amino acids. CDR1 and CDR2 from the germline V gene are SEHNR and FQNEAQ (reference sequence). The V gene lost 2 bases and the J gene lost 5 bases, with 15 bases spanning the gap. For the CDR3, the DNA is TGTGCCAGCAGCTTACCCCTCGGGGTCATGGAGACCCAGTACTTC. It encodes CASSLPLGVMETQYF.

CDR3 in DNA: TGTGCCAGCAGCGCCTTACTAGCGGGGGGCGCAGATACGCAGTATTTT. Encoded protein: CASSALLAGGADTQYF. The chain is built from TRBV11-2 and TRBJ2-3, with 12 bases lining up with TRBD2. J was trimmed by 4 bases and V by 5 bases; bases with no gene match: 7. This CDR3 is built from 16 residues. Germline CDR1 reads SGHAT; CDR2 reads FQNNGV.

The genes are TRBV7-8 and TRBJ1-6; D possibly corresponds to TRBD1 (6 bases). Germline V gene data show CDR1 as SGHVS and CDR2 as FQNEAQ. With 1 base removed from V and 0 bases from J, the gap between germline ends came to 7 bases. This CDR3 region has 16 residues. The CDR3 DNA follows: TGTGCCAGCAGCTTAGGAGGGGGCTCCTATAATTCACCCCTCCACTTT. It codes for CASSLGGGSYNSPLHF.

J is TRBJ2-7 and V is TRBV5-1; TRBD1 aligns across 7 bases. Germline V gene data show CDR1 as SGHRS and CDR2 as YFSETQ. V lost 3 bases to trimming and J lost 6 bases; unmatched junction nucleotides: 9. The CDR3 has 14 amino acids. CDR3 region: CASSSTKTGLEQYF. The CDR3 coding sequence is TGCGCCAGCAGCTCCACCAAGACAGGGCTCGAGCAGTACTTC.

This clone was observed a handful of times. The CDR3 bases are TGCGCCAGCAGATCGGAGGGGTATAATCAGCCCCAGCATTTT. Amino acids: CASRSEGYNQPQHF. V and J are TRBV5-1 and TRBJ1-5; maybe TRBD1 (5 bases). The CDR3 totals 14 residues. V was trimmed by 5 bases and J by 4 bases, leaving 13 bases between them. Germline CDR1 reads SGHRS; CDR2 reads YFSETQ.

The chain combines TRBV7-9 with TRBJ1-1; TRBD1 aligns across 7 bases. V shed 5 bases, J shed 5 bases, and the junction held 8 bases outside the gene matches. Germline V lookup: CDR1 SEHNR, CDR2 FQNEAQ (reference sequence). There are 14 residues in the CDR3. The CDR3 DNA is TGTGCCAGCAGCACCCCGGGACAGAGGACTGAAGCTTTCTTT. Encoded protein: CASSTPGQRTEAFF. The entire variable domain, with the rest obtained from reference TRBV7-9 and TRBJ1-1, is as follows: DTGVSQNPRHKITKRGQNVTFRCDPISEHNRLYWYRQTLGQGPEFLTYFQNEAQLEKSRLLSDRFSAERPKGSFSTLEIQRTEQGDSAMYLCASSTPGQRTEAFFGQGTRLTVV.

The gene calls are TRBV6-1 and TRBJ2-1; D is ambiguous. The length of the CDR3 is 11 residues. Germline V lookup: CDR1 MNHNS, CDR2 SASEGT. Between the trimmed V and J ends, which lost 6 bases and 4 bases, there was a span of 4 bases. The CDR3 spells CASRQYNEQFF. The CDR3 DNA sequence: TGTGCCAGCAGACAATACAATGAGCAGTTCTTC.

The chain carries TRBV2 and TRBJ1-5; TRBD1 aligns across 9 bases. The V segment lost 4 bases and the J segment 6 bases; nucleotides outside the gene matches: 7. The CDR3 runs to 15 residues. CDR1 and CDR2 from the germline V gene are SNHLY and FYNNEI. In DNA form, the CDR3 reads TGTGCCAGCAGTGGGGAGACAGGGGGAGGTCAGCCCCAGCATTTT. Translation: CASSGETGGGQPQHF.

This chain uses TRBV23-1 with TRBJ2-2, with 10 bases fitting TRBD1. TRBV23-1 is treated as an ORF (open reading frame) with a function not yet certain. After removal of 3 bases from V and 7 bases from J, the junction contained 5 bases not matched to a gene. The CDR3 spans 15 residues. In DNA form, the CDR3 reads TGCGCCAGCAGTCACGGACAGGGGGTCGGCGGGGAGCTGTTTTTT. Amino acids: CASSHGQGVGGELFF.

The chain uses TRBV19 and TRBJ2-3, with TRBD1 matching 8 bases. From germline, CDR1 is LNHDA and CDR2 SQIVND (reference sequence). The CDR3 totals 14 residues. V lost 5 bases to trimming and J lost 4 bases; unmatched junction nucleotides: 5. For the CDR3, the DNA is TGTGCCAGTAGTCCACCAGGGGGCTCAGATACGCAGTATTTT. Translating it yields CASSPPGGSDTQYF.

DNA of the CDR3: TGTGCCAGCTCACTCTTCGGGACAGGGGATAGCAATCAGCCCCAGCATTTT. Amino acid sequence: CASSLFGTGDSNQPQHF. The chain recombines TRBV18 with TRBJ1-5, with 10 bases matching TRBD1. Germline-derived CDR1 and CDR2 are KGHSH and LQKENI. This CDR3 comprises 17 residues. Trimming at V came to 4 bases and at J to 0 bases, leaving 6 bases not matched to a gene.

V gene TRBV2 combines with J gene TRBJ1-2, with unresolved D. The CDR3 spans 17 residues. The V end was cut by 8 bases, the J end by 8 bases, with 30 bases between. Germline-derived CDR1 and CDR2 are SNHLY and FYNNEI. In nucleotides, the CDR3 is TGTGCCAGCCGAAGACTAAGGAAAGACGGTGGTACTGGAGGCTACACCTTC. It yields the protein CASRRLRKDGGTGGYTF.

This clone was seen just once. This sequence joins TRBV20-1 and TRBJ2-5; D is possibly TRBD1 (5 bases). V lost 4 bases to trimming and J lost 3 bases, with 6 bases between them. Germline V lookup: CDR1 DFQATT, CDR2 SNEGSKA (reference sequence). The CDR3 covers 11 residues. The CDR3, as DNA: TGCAGTGCTACGACAGAAGAGACCCAGTACTTC. It codes for CSATTEETQYF.

The CDR3 is CASSPRGATEAFF. The CDR3 bases are TGTGCCAGCAGTCCTCGGGGGGCAACTGAAGCTTTCTTT. The chain combines TRBV7-8 with TRBJ1-1, with a tentative D call TRBD1 (6 bases). The V end was cut by 6 bases, the J end by 5 bases, with 13 bases between. In germline, CDR1 is SGHVS, CDR2 FQNEAQ. CDR3 length equals 13 residues. Variable domain in full (rest from reference TRBV7-8 and TRBJ1-1): GAGVSQSPRYKVAKRGQDVALRCDPISGHVSLFWYQQALGQGPEFLTYFQNEAQLDKSGLPSDRFFAERPEGSVSTLKIQRTQQEDSAVYLCASSPRGATEAFFGQGTRLTVV.